The count of the clone carrying this T cell receptor beta chain is one. Its antigen is not known. The source of the sample is a study of cytomegalovirus exposure and HLA in healthy donors. Study-level points and caveats: Some V segments, including TRBV6-2 and TRBV6-3, were excluded as indistinguishable. HLA allele associations emerged for around 15,000 TCR beta sequences in a later analysis, at 0.05 false discovery rate.

PCR involved 60 Vbeta and 13 Jbeta primers. Study processing details: Per a later analysis, the number of unique TCR beta chains was approximately 80 million, of which 8.5 million to 11 million were shared. Measured with immunoSEQ multiplex PCR; TCRdb has only the in-frame clones, and not every one. For V, J and clone size, that table is used; D and trimming come from the DNA. This table has 200,000 to 250,000 clones, roughly 90% appearing once. The CDR3 totals 15 residues. Trimming removed 4 bases from V and 1 base from J, with 10 bases in between. Germline CDR1 reads MGHRA; CDR2 reads YSYEKL. The sample was PBMCs. This sequence joins TRBV4-1 and TRBJ2-2, with TRBD1 as a possible D gene (5 bases). This receptor was taken from a woman between 18 and 29 years old in good health and CMV-seronegative. The CDR3 region has the DNA TGCGCCAGCAGCCGGTATCAGGGGAACACCGGGGAGCTGTTTTTT. The encoded protein is CASSRYQGNTGELFF.